These T cell receptor beta chains were read from a single sample in a study of cytomegalovirus exposure and HLA in healthy donors. TCRdb keeps only in-frame clones here, not all; method: immunoSEQ multiplex PCR. The repertoire has 100,000 to 150,000 clones, about 74% of them found once; the top ten carry roughly 6%. The source material was PBMCs. The receptors stem from a woman between 50 and 59 years old in good health and CMV-seropositive. Each CDR3 is given with its conserved first and last residue. Fields, in order: J gene, D gene, clone size, V gene, CDR3 protein, CDR3 DNA. A D gene is named only where the DNA matches it firmly. Some rows mark clone size as missing; the rest say once, few, many or name a class of expanded clone.

>TRBJ2-2|NA|NA|TRBV19
CASMRAQRYTGELFF
TGTGCCAGTATGAGGGCCCAACGGTACACCGGGGAGCTGTTTTTT
>TRBJ2-2|NA|NA|TRBV14
CASSSTGPRELFF
TGTGCCAGCAGCTCGACAGGTCCCAGGGAGCTGTTTTTT
>TRBJ2-3|TRBD1|NA|TRBV15
CATSMAGTGGGTDTQYF
TGTGCCACCAGCATGGCCGGGACAGGGGGGGGCACAGATACGCAGTATTTT
>TRBJ2-7|NA|NA|TRBV5-1
CASSGPSASYEQYF
TGCGCCAGCAGCGGCCCTAGCGCGTCCTACGAGCAGTACTTC
>TRBJ2-3|NA|once|TRBV5-1
CASSLDGSSTDTQYF
TGCGCCAGCAGCTTGGACGGTTCGTCCACAGATACGCAGTATTTT
>TRBJ1-1|NA|few|TRBV4-1
CASSPPRGRGTEAFF
TGCGCCAGCAGCCCCCCCAGGGGACGAGGCACTGAAGCTTTCTTT
>TRBJ2-5|NA|few|TRBV18
CASSSSPQETQYF
TGTGCCAGCTCATCTAGCCCCCAAGAGACCCAGTACTTC
>TRBJ1-4|NA|once|TRBV19
CASSLTGRGEKLFF
TGTGCCAGTAGTCTAACAGGGCGCGGTGAAAAACTGTTTTTT
>TRBJ2-5|NA|NA|TRBV27
CASSPRGQGSQYF
TGTGCCAGCAGTCCCCGGGGCCAGGGGTCCCAGTACTTC
>TRBJ2-2|TRBD1|NA|TRBV18
CASSITGTGNAGELFF
TGTGCCAGCTCAATTACCGGGACAGGGAACGCCGGGGAGCTGTTTTTT
>TRBJ1-1|TRBD1|many|TRBV5-1
CASSLGQAEAFF
TGCGCCAGCAGCCTGGGACAGGCTGAAGCTTTCTTT
>TRBJ2-2|NA|few|TRBV4-2
CASSATGNTGELFF
TGTGCCAGCAGCGCTACAGGGAACACCGGGGAGCTGTTTTTT
>TRBJ2-7|NA|NA|TRBV12-5
CASGPGQFNYEQYF
TGTGCTAGTGGTCCCGGACAGTTCAACTACGAGCAGTACTTC
>TRBJ2-2|NA|NA|TRBV7-2
CASSFSRAAPGELFF
TGTGCCAGCAGCTTTTCGAGGGCCGCCCCCGGGGAGCTGTTTTTT
>TRBJ2-2|NA|NA|TRBV5-6
CASSLVNSPNTGELFF
TGTGCCAGCAGCTTGGTAAACAGTCCGAACACCGGGGAGCTGTTTTTT
>TRBJ1-6|NA|NA|TRBV4-2
CASSNAPGNYNSPLHF
TGTGCCAGCAGCAATGCCCCGGGGAACTATAATTCACCCCTCCACTTT
>TRBJ2-1|NA|NA|TRBV11-2
CASSLGTQGRGEQFF
TGTGCCAGCAGCTTAGGTACCCAGGGGAGAGGTGAGCAGTTCTTC
>TRBJ2-1|NA|NA|TRBV6-1
CASSFGGTRQFF
TGTGCCAGCAGCTTTGGAGGAACGAGGCAGTTCTTC